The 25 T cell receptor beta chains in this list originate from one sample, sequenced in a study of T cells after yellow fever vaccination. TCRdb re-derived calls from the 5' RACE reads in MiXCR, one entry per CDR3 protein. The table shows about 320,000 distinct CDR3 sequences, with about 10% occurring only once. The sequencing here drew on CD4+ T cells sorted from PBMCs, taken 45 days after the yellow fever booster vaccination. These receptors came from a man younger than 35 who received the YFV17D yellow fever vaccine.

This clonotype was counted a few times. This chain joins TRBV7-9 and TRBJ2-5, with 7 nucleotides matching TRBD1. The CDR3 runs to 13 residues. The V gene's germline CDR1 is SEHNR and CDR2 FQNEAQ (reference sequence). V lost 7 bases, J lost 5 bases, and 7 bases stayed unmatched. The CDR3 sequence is CASIRDRVETQYF. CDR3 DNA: TGTGCCAGCATCAGAGACAGGGTGGAGACCCAGTACTTC.

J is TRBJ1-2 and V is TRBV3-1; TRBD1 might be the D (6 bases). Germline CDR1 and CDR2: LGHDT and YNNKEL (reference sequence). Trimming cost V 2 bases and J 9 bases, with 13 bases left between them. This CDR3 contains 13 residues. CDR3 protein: CASSQSQGQSYTF. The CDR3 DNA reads TGTGCCAGCAGCCAAAGCCAGGGGCAGAGCTACACCTTC.

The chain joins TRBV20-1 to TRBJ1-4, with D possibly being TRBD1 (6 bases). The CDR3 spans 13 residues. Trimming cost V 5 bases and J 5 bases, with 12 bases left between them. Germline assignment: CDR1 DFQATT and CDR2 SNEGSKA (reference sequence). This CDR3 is CSAPEGVNEKLFF. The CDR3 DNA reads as TGCAGTGCTCCCGAGGGGGTGAATGAAAAACTGTTTTTT.

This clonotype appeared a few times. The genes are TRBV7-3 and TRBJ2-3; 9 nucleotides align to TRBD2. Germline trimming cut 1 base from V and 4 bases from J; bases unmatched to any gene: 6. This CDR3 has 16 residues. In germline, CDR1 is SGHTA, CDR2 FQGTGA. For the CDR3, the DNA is TGTGCCAGCAGCTTAAAGGGGCGGGGGGGCCCAGATACGCAGTATTTT. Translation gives CASSLKGRGGPDTQYF.

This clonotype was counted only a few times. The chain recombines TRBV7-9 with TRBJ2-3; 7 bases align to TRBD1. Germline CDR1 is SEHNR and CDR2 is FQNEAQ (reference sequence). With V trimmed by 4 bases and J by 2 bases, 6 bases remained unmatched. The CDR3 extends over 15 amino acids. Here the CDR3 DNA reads TGTGCCAGCAGCTCCCACACAGGGGCCACAGATACGCAGTATTTT. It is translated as CASSSHTGATDTQYF.

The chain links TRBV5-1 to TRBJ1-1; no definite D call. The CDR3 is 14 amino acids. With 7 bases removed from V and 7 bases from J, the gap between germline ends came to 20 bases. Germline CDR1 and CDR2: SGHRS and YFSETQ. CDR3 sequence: CASQDPRGEDEAFF. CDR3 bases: TGCGCCAGCCAGGATCCGCGGGGAGAGGATGAAGCTTTCTTT.

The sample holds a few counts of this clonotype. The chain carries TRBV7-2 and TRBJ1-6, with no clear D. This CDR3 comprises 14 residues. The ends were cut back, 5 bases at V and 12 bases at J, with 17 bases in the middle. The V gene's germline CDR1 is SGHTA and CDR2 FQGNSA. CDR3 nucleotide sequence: TGTGCCAGCAGCCCCGATGGCACGAGCGGACCCCTCCACTTT. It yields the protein CASSPDGTSGPLHF.

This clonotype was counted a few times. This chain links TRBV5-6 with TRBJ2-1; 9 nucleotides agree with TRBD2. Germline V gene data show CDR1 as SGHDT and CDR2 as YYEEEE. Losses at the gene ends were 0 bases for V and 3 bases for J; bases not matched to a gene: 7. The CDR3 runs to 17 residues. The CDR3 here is CASSLGPIAGDYNEQFF. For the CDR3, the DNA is TGTGCCAGCAGCTTGGGGCCCATAGCGGGGGACTACAATGAGCAGTTCTTC.

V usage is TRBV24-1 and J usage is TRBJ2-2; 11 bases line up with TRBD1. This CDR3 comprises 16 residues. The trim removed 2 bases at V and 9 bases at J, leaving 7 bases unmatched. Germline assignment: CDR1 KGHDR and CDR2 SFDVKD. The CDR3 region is CATSDSGQGGNRELFF. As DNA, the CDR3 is TGTGCCACCAGTGATTCGGGACAGGGGGGAAACCGGGAGCTGTTTTTT.

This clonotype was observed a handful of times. The CDR3 nucleotides read TGCAGTGCTAGTTTAGTCCTAGCGGGGGGGACGCAGTATTTT. It translates to CSASLVLAGGTQYF. The chain uses TRBV20-1 and TRBJ2-3; the match to TRBD2 covers 12 bases. From germline, CDR1 is DFQATT and CDR2 SNEGSKA (reference sequence). This CDR3 spans 14 amino acids. J was trimmed by 9 bases and V by 3 bases; bases with no gene match: 7.

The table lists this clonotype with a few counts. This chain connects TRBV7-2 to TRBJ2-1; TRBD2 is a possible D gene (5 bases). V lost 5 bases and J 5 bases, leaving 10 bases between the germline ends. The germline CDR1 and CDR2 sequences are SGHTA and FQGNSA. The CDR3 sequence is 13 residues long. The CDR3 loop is CASSHWTHNEQFF. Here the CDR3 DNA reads TGTGCCAGCAGCCACTGGACTCACAATGAGCAGTTCTTC.

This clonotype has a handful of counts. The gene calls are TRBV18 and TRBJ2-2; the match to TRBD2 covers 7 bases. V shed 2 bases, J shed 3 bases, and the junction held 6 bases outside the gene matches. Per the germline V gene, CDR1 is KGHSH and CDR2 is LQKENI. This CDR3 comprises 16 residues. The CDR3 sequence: CASSPGAGRDTGELFF. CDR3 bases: TGTGCCAGCTCACCAGGCGCAGGGAGGGACACCGGGGAGCTGTTTTTT.

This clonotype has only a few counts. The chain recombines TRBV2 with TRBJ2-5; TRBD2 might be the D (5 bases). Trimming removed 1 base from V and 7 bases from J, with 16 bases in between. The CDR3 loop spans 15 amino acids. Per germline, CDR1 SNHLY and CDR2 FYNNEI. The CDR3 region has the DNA TGTGCCAGCAGTGAAGGTAGCCTAGCTTTCGGGACCCAGTACTTC. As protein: CASSEGSLAFGTQYF. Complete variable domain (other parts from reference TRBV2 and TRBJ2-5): EPEVTQTPSHQVTQMGQEVILRCVPISNHLYFYWYRQILGQKVEFLVSFYNNEISEKSEIFDDQFSVERPDGSNFTLKIRSTKLEDSAMYFCASSEGSLAFGTQYFGPGTRLLVL.

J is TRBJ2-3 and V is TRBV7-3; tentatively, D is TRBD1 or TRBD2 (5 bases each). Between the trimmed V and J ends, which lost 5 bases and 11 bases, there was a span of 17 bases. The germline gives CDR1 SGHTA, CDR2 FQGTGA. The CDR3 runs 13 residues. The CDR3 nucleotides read TGTGCCAGCAGCCCCGAAGGGACCCTAAAGCAGTATTTT. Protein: CASSPEGTLKQYF.

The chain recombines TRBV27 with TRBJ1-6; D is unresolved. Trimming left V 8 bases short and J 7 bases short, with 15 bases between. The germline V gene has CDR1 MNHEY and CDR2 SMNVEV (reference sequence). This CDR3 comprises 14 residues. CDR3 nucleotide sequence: TGTGCCAGCGGGATGTGGAGCCTCAATTCACCCCTCCACTTT. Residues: CASGMWSLNSPLHF.

CDR3 loop: CATSRGQGDGYTF. In DNA form, the CDR3 reads TGTGCCACCAGCAGGGGACAGGGAGATGGCTACACCTTC. This chain uses TRBV15 with TRBJ1-2; 9 bases match TRBD1. Germline V gene data show CDR1 as LNHNV and CDR2 as YYDKDF (reference sequence). V was pared by 3 bases and J by 6 bases, with 2 bases of the junction left unmatched. The CDR3 is made up of 13 amino acids.

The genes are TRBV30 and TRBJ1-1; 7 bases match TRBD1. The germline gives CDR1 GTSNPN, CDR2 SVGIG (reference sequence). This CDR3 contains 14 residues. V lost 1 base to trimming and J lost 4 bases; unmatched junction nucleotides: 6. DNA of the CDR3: TGTGCCTGGAGTGGGCTTTACAGGGGCACTGAAGCTTTCTTT. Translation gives CAWSGLYRGTEAFF.

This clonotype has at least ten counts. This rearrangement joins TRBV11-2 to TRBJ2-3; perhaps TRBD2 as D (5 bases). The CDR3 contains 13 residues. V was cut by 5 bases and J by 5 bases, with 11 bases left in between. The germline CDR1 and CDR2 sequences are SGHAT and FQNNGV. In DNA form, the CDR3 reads TGTGCCAGCAGCCCCCTCCGGGGAGATACGCAGTATTTT. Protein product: CASSPLRGDTQYF.

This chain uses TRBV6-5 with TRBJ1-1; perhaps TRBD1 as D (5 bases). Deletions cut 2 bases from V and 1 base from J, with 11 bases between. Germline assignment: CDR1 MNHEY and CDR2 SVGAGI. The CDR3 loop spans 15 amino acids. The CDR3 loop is CASSYIPGRNTEAFF. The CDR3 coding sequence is TGTGCCAGCAGTTACATCCCAGGGCGGAACACTGAAGCTTTCTTT.

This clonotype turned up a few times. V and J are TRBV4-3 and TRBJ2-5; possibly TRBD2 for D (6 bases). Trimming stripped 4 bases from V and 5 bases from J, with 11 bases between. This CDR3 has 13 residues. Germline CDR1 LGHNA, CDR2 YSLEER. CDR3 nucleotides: TGCGCCAGCAGCCTGCACCGGGGGGAGACCCAGTACTTC. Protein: CASSLHRGETQYF.

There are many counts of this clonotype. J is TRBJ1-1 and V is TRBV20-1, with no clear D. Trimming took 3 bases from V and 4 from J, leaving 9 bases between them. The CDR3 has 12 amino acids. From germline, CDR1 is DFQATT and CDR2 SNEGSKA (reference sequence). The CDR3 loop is CSASGSTTEAFF. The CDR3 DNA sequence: TGCAGTGCTAGTGGTTCGACCACTGAAGCTTTCTTT.

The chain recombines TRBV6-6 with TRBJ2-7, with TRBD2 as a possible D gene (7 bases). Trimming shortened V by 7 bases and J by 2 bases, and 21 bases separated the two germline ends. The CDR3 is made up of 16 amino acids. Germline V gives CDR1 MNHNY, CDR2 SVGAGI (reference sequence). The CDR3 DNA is TGTGCCAGCATGCGGAGGGGGGGGGACTTCCCCTACGAGCAGTACTTC. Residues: CASMRRGGDFPYEQYF.

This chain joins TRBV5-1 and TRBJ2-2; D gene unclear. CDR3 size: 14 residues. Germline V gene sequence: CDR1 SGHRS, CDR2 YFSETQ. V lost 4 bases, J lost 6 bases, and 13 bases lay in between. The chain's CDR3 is CASSTTPGPGELFF. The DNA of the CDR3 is TGCGCCAGCAGCACGACACCCGGGCCCGGGGAGCTGTTTTTT.

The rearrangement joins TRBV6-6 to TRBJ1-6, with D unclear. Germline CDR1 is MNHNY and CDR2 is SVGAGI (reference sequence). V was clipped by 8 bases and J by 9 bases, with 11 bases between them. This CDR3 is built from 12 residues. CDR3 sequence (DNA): TGTGCCAGCGGCAGATTGGGTTCACCCCTCCACTTT. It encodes CASGRLGSPLHF.

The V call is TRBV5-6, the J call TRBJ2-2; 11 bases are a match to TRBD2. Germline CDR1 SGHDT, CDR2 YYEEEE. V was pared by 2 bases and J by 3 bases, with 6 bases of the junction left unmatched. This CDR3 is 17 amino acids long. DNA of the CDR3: TGTGCCAGCAGCTTACGACTAGCGGGGCCCCACACCGGGGAGCTGTTTTTT. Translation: CASSLRLAGPHTGELFF. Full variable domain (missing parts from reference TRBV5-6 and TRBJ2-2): DAGVTQSPTHLIKTRGQQVTLRCSPKSGHDTVSWYQQALGQGPQFIFQYYEEEERQRGNFPDRFSGHQFPNYSSELNVNALLLGDSALYLCASSLRLAGPHTGELFFGEGSRLTVL.